A single sample is the source of the 29 T cell receptor beta chains below, sequenced in a study of blood T cell repertoires in COVID-19. Sequenced by immunoSEQ multiplex PCR; TCRdb stores in-frame clones only, minus some. The sample holds approximately 250,000 clones, 86% seen once. Sequenced input: peripheral blood. The origin of the receptors is a man between 25 and 39 years old who had recovered from COVID-19.

This chain connects TRBV19 to TRBJ2-3, with 9 bases matching TRBD1. Germline values: CDR1 LNHDA, CDR2 SQIVND (reference sequence). The junction had 5 bases not matched to a gene; V was cut back by 9 bases and J by 4 bases. This CDR3 contains 13 residues. Written as DNA, the CDR3 is TGTGCCAGACACAGGGGGCTCGCAGATACGCAGTATTTT. Translated: CARHRGLADTQYF. The full variable domain, rest sourced from reference TRBV19 and TRBJ2-3, is DGGITQSPKYLFRKEGQNVTLSCEQNLNHDAMYWYRQDPGQGLRLIYYSQIVNDFQKGDIAEGYSVSREKKESFPLTVTSAQKNPTAFYLCARHRGLADTQYFGPGTRLTVL.

This clone was seen once. The chain recombines TRBV30 with TRBJ2-3, with D perhaps TRBD2 (5 bases). V was trimmed by 0 bases and J by 3 bases, leaving 16 bases between them. Germline CDR1 is GTSNPN and CDR2 is SVGIG (reference sequence). The CDR3 contains 16 residues. The DNA of the CDR3 is TGTGCCTGGAGTGTACTAAAGCGGCGCGGTACAGATACGCAGTATTTT. Its translation is CAWSVLKRRGTDTQYF. Full variable domain (missing parts from reference TRBV30 and TRBJ2-3): SQTIHQWPATLVQPVGSPLSLECTVEGTSNPNLYWYRQAAGRGLQLLFYSVGIGQISSEVPQNLSASRPQDRQFILSSKKLLLSDSGFYLCAWSVLKRRGTDTQYFGPGTRLTVL.

V usage is TRBV6-1 and J usage is TRBJ2-7, with no clear D. The CDR3 spans 14 residues. Germline V gives CDR1 MNHNS, CDR2 SASEGT. Trimming left V 0 bases short and J 4 bases short, with 10 bases between. This CDR3 reads CASSEAGGPYEQYF. In nucleotides, the CDR3 is TGTGCCAGCAGTGAAGCTGGCGGCCCGTACGAGCAGTACTTC.

The chain recombines TRBV5-3 with TRBJ1-5; weak D call: TRBD1 (5 bases). TRBV5-3 belongs to the ORF category, with a function that is uncertain. V shed 3 bases and J shed 3 bases, with 16 bases lying between them. The CDR3 extends over 16 amino acids. Here the CDR3 reads CARSSTPGGVNQPQHF. The CDR3 coding sequence is TGTGCCAGAAGCTCTACCCCCGGGGGGGTCAATCAGCCCCAGCATTTT.

The chain couples TRBV7-9 to TRBJ2-5, with 8 bases identical to TRBD1. The germline CDR1 and CDR2 sequences are SEHNR and FQNEAQ (reference sequence). V lost 3 bases, J lost 5 bases, and 8 bases stayed unmatched. The CDR3 is 15 amino acids. The CDR3 loop is CASSFLSGGWETQYF. Written as DNA, the CDR3 is TGTGCCAGCAGCTTCCTCTCAGGGGGCTGGGAGACCCAGTACTTC.

The chain uses TRBV10-1 and TRBJ2-7; 9 bases agree with TRBD1. The ends lost 3 bases at V and 5 bases at J; junction bases unmatched: 2. The germline CDR1 and CDR2 sequences are WNHNN and SYGVQD (reference sequence). The CDR3 runs to 13 residues. The CDR3 region is CASSETGGNEQYF. CDR3 DNA sequence: TGCGCCAGCAGTGAAACAGGGGGCAACGAGCAGTACTTC.

V gene TRBV11-2 combines with J gene TRBJ2-7, with 8 positions matching TRBD2. The V gene's germline CDR1 is SGHAT and CDR2 FQNNGV. The ends lost 4 bases at V and 2 bases at J; junction bases unmatched: 16. The CDR3 is made up of 18 amino acids. The CDR3 reads CASSYLSSPRGGAYEQYF. CDR3 sequence (DNA): TGTGCCAGCAGCTACCTTTCATCTCCCCGGGGGGGAGCCTACGAGCAGTACTTC.

The V call is TRBV19, the J call TRBJ2-6; D not resolved. This CDR3 region has 15 residues. Germline V gene data show CDR1 as LNHDA and CDR2 as SQIVND (reference sequence). Trimming removed 6 bases from V and 2 bases from J, with 11 bases in between. The CDR3 nucleotides read TGTGCCAGTAGCAACAGAGAGCCTGGGGCCAACGTCCTGACTTTC. Translation: CASSNREPGANVLTF. The whole variable domain, filled in from reference TRBV19 and TRBJ2-6, reads DGGITQSPKYLFRKEGQNVTLSCEQNLNHDAMYWYRQDPGQGLRLIYYSQIVNDFQKGDIAEGYSVSREKKESFPLTVTSAQKNPTAFYLCASSNREPGANVLTFGAGSRLTVL.

The rearrangement links TRBV7-9 to TRBJ1-2; D gene ambiguous. Germline lookup yields CDR1 SEHNR and CDR2 FQNEAQ (reference sequence). The germline V and J ends were trimmed by 3 bases and 7 bases, with 12 bases remaining between them. The CDR3 loop spans 13 amino acids. The DNA for the CDR3 is TGTGCCAGCAGCTTCAGTCCGGGTGGTGGCTACACCTTC. Amino acid sequence: CASSFSPGGGYTF. The full variable domain, in which reference TRBV7-9 and TRBJ1-2 provide the parts outside the CDR3, is DTGVSQNPRHKITKRGQNVTFRCDPISEHNRLYWYRQTLGQGPEFLTYFQNEAQLEKSRLLSDRFSAERPKGSFSTLEIQRTEQGDSAMYLCASSFSPGGGYTFGSGTRLTVV.

This clone showed up just once. V and J are TRBV6-5 and TRBJ1-1; D remains ambiguous. Germline CDR1 and CDR2: MNHEY and SVGAGI. The germline V and J ends were trimmed by 5 bases and 1 base, with 5 bases remaining between them. This CDR3 contains 12 residues. The CDR3 spells CASSPPNTEAFF. CDR3 DNA: TGTGCCAGCAGTCCTCCGAACACTGAAGCTTTCTTT.

V gene TRBV2 combines with J gene TRBJ1-2; D gene unclear. Germline lookup yields CDR1 SNHLY and CDR2 FYNNEI. Trimming took 6 bases from V and 11 from J, leaving 16 bases between them. The CDR3 loop spans 12 amino acids. The CDR3 here is CASSLGRPSYTF. DNA for the CDR3: TGTGCCAGCAGCCTAGGAAGGCCCTCGTACACCTTC. The full variable domain, with the rest looked up from reference TRBV2 and TRBJ1-2, is EPEVTQTPSHQVTQMGQEVILRCVPISNHLYFYWYRQILGQKVEFLVSFYNNEISEKSEIFDDQFSVERPDGSNFTLKIRSTKLEDSAMYFCASSLGRPSYTFGSGTRLTVV.

The chain combines TRBV5-5 with TRBJ2-7; D is possibly TRBD2 (5 bases). The CDR3 has 13 residues. Germline values: CDR1 SGHKS, CDR2 YYEKEE (reference sequence). V was pared by 7 bases and J by 0 bases, with 11 bases between. The CDR3 sequence: CASGGMSSYEQYF. The CDR3 nucleotides are TGTGCCAGCGGAGGAATGAGCTCCTACGAGCAGTACTTC.

The V call is TRBV19, the J call TRBJ2-1; 11 bases match TRBD2. The CDR3 covers 17 residues. CDR1 is LNHDA and CDR2 is SQIVND in the germline V gene (reference sequence). V lost 5 bases to trimming and J lost 4 bases; unmatched junction nucleotides: 10. CDR3 coding DNA: TGTGCCAGTAGTCGGCTAGCGGGGGGCCGATTTTACAATGAGCAGTTCTTC. This sequence encodes CASSRLAGGRFYNEQFF.

In this sample, this clone turned up once. The gene calls are TRBV18 and TRBJ1-5; possible D gene TRBD1, 5 bases. Trimming removed 2 bases from V and 4 bases from J, with 21 bases in between. The CDR3 spans 18 residues. The germline CDR1 and CDR2 sequences are KGHSH and LQKENI. In nucleotides, the CDR3 is TGTGCCAGCTCACCAGACTGGGGAGGCGGGGGTCAAAATCAGCCCCAGCATTTT. It codes for CASSPDWGGGGQNQPQHF. The variable domain in full, with the rest retrieved from reference TRBV18 and TRBJ1-5, is NAGVMQNPRHLVRRRGQEARLRCSPMKGHSHVYWYRQLPEEGLKFMVYLQKENIIDESGMPKERFSAEFPKEGPSILRIQQVVRGDSAAYFCASSPDWGGGGQNQPQHFGDGTRLSIL.

The genes are TRBV4-1 and TRBJ1-3; D perhaps matches TRBD1 (5 bases). V was clipped by 1 base and J by 0 bases, with 16 bases between them. CDR1 and CDR2 (germline): MGHRA, YSYEKL. The CDR3 loop spans 18 amino acids. DNA of the CDR3: TGCGCCAGCAGCCAAGGGGGGTCCGGGAGTGCCTCTGGAAACACCATATATTTT. Its translation is CASSQGGSGSASGNTIYF.

This chain joins TRBV7-9 and TRBJ2-5; the D is unclear. This CDR3 spans 14 amino acids. Germline loops: CDR1 SEHNR, CDR2 FQNEAQ (reference sequence). Deletions cut 5 bases from V and 1 base from J, with 11 bases between. The DNA of the CDR3 is TGTGCCAGCAGCCCCGGAGTCACCCAAGAGACCCAGTACTTC. Its translation is CASSPGVTQETQYF.

The genes are TRBV4-2 and TRBJ2-2; perhaps TRBD1 as D (6 bases). CDR3 size: 15 residues. The germline gives CDR1 LGHNA, CDR2 YNFKEQ. The germline V and J ends were trimmed by 6 bases and 7 bases, with 18 bases remaining between them. The CDR3 coding sequence is TGTGCCAGCAGACCTATGGGGGCCCCAGGCGGGGAGCTGTTTTTT. Residues: CASRPMGAPGGELFF.

Remarks on this clone: One junction end disagrees with the germline gene, perhaps due to a read error. The J gene is TRBJ1-5, the V gene TRBV6-5; possible D gene TRBD1, 6 bases. Germline CDR1 MNHEY, CDR2 SVGAGI. The CDR3 runs to 15 residues. CDR3 sequence: CASSPSTGSSQPQHF. CDR3 sequence (DNA): TGTGCCAGCAGTCCCTCCACAGGGAGCAGTCAGCCCCAGCATTTT.

CDR3 in amino acids: CASSEWGLNSPLHF. In nucleotides, the CDR3 is TGTGCCAGCAGTGAATGGGGACTTAATTCACCCCTCCACTTT. V is TRBV6-1 and J is TRBJ1-6, with a tentative D call TRBD1 (5 bases). V dropped 2 bases and J dropped 6 bases, with 8 bases sitting between them. CDR1 and CDR2 (germline): MNHNS, SASEGT. This CDR3 comprises 14 residues.

This chain links TRBV2 with TRBJ2-7; D is perhaps TRBD2 (6 bases). Germline V gene lookup returns CDR1 SNHLY and CDR2 FYNNEI. This CDR3 spans 14 amino acids. The V end lost 6 bases, the J end lost 4 bases, and 16 bases lay between the germline ends. The DNA for the CDR3 is TGTGCCAGCAGACCCGGGACGGGAGTTTACGAGCAGTACTTC. Its protein product is CASRPGTGVYEQYF.

The chain combines TRBV9 with TRBJ2-1; 14 nucleotides match TRBD2. The CDR3 is made up of 16 amino acids. The J segment lost 5 bases and the V segment lost 4 bases, leaving 5 bases of the junction unmatched. CDR1 and CDR2 from the germline V gene are SGDLS and YYNGEE. DNA for the CDR3: TGTGCCAGCAGCTTCGGGACTAGCGGGGGTAACAATGAGCAGTTCTTC. Translating gives CASSFGTSGGNNEQFF.

The chain couples TRBV9 to TRBJ2-3; TRBD2 agrees at 11 bases. The CDR3 totals 15 residues. The germline V gene has CDR1 SGDLS and CDR2 YYNGEE. V gave up 0 bases and J gave up 7 bases; unmatched junction bases: 4. The CDR3 is CASSVASGGPHTQYF. In DNA, the CDR3 is TGTGCCAGCAGCGTAGCTAGCGGGGGGCCGCATACGCAGTATTTT.

As regards this clone: A read error may account for a junction end that differs from germline. The rearrangement links TRBV9 to TRBJ1-2; D unclear. The CDR3 spans 11 residues. CDR1 SGDLS and CDR2 YYNGEE come from the germline V gene. In DNA, the CDR3 is TGTGCCAGCAGCGTAGGGCAGGCTCTCGCCTTC. It yields the protein CASSVGQALAF.

V and J are TRBV9 and TRBJ1-6; D may be TRBD1 (6 bases). V was pared by 3 bases and J by 4 bases, with 17 bases between. Germline V gene lookup returns CDR1 SGDLS and CDR2 YYNGEE. The CDR3 contains 17 residues. This chain's CDR3 is CASSATPYQGYNSPLHF. CDR3 sequence (DNA): TGTGCCAGCAGCGCAACACCCTATCAGGGGTATAATTCACCCCTCCACTTT.

The J gene is TRBJ1-2, the V gene TRBV3-1 (or the pseudogene TRBV3-2), with TRBD1 matching 8 bases. The CDR3 length is 13 residues. J gave up 8 bases and V 4 bases, and 6 bases lay outside the gene matches. CDR1 is LGHDT, CDR2 YNNKEL, per germline (reference sequence). The CDR3 loop is CASSPRQGQGYTF. The DNA for the CDR3 is TGTGCCAGCAGCCCCCGACAGGGGCAGGGCTACACCTTC.

This rearrangement joins TRBV19 to TRBJ1-2; D gene ambiguous. Germline values: CDR1 LNHDA, CDR2 SQIVND (reference sequence). The V end lost 3 bases, the J end lost 7 bases, and 12 bases lay between the germline ends. CDR3 size: 13 residues. The CDR3: CASSIGERVGYTF. In nucleotides, the CDR3 is TGTGCCAGTAGTATCGGGGAGCGCGTTGGCTACACCTTC.

CDR3 bases: TGTGCCAGCAGCTTATATACGGGATACCCGAACACTGAAGCTTTCTTT. Protein: CASSLYTGYPNTEAFF. J is TRBJ1-1 and V is TRBV7-9; no definite D call. There are 16 residues in the CDR3. The V and J ends lost 2 bases and 1 base respectively, with 14 bases between them. CDR1 and CDR2 from the germline V gene are SEHNR and FQNEAQ (reference sequence).

This clone turned up a few times. The chain recombines TRBV9 with TRBJ1-6; D remains ambiguous. The CDR3 spans 14 residues. V was pared by 3 bases and J by 7 bases, with 11 bases between. CDR1 SGDLS and CDR2 YYNGEE come from the germline V gene. The CDR3 DNA is TGTGCCAGCAGCGAACGACCGAGGAATTCACCCCTCCACTTT. Translation gives CASSERPRNSPLHF.

This chain connects TRBV7-6 to TRBJ1-1; the D gene is possibly TRBD1 (6 bases). Germline V CDR1 and CDR2: SGHVS, FNYEAQ. Between the trimmed V and J ends, which lost 5 bases and 3 bases, there was a span of 13 bases. The CDR3 covers 14 residues. CDR3 in DNA: TGTGCCAGCAGCCTAGGGGGGCGCGACACTGAAGCTTTCTTT. Protein: CASSLGGRDTEAFF.